A single T cell receptor beta chain is shown here with its context. What it recognizes is unknown. One junction end disagrees with the germline gene, perhaps due to a read error. TCRdb analysed the reads with MiXCR anew, one entry per CDR3 protein. Here the sample spans fewer than 1,000,000 distinct CDR3 sequences, around 30% being singletons. Germline V lookup: CDR1 MNHNY, CDR2 SVGAGI (reference sequence). This CDR3 spans 13 amino acids. This specimen comes from a study of T cell repertoires in cytomegalovirus infection. As for the study in general: The authors used CMV epitopes that were HLA-C-restricted (recently identified) and HLA-B-restricted (well studied). Public TCR beta signatures provided an indication of both CMV infection and a matching HLA type.

Overall study findings and caveats: Summed frequency of public TCR beta families distinguished CMV carriers with the relevant HLA. The ex vivo response was dominated by HLA-C-restricted CMV-specific TCR beta clonotypes.

The chain combines TRBV6-6 with TRBJ2-5; D is possibly TRBD1 (5 bases). The sequenced sample was cultured CD8+ T cells from PBMCs, obtained from culture after CMV antigen stimulation. This clonotype was sampled from a human donor in good health (CMV status not recorded). Some clones in this sample may be carry-over from other donors' samples. The CDR3 DNA follows: TGTGCCAGCACTTACTCCAGGGCGGAGACCCAGTACTTC. It encodes CASTYSRAETQYF.